This note documents a single T cell receptor beta chain sequence. The data stem from a study of Graves' ophthalmopathy and Graves' hyperthyroidism. Whole-study context: Stable hyperthyroid donors showed no ophthalmopathy during 18 months follow-up.

CDR3 length: 19 residues. Trimming at V came to 8 bases and at J to 2 bases, leaving 14 bases not matched to a gene. Germline V gene sequence: CDR1 SNHLY, CDR2 FYNNEI. Transcripts of RNA were the source for amplifying TCR beta CDR3 regions. First-round RT-PCR employed HTBI primers, with a second-round multiplex PCR after it. From the multiplex PCR reads, TCRdb called clonotypes with MiXCR, one entry per CDR3 protein. This sample has over a million distinct CDR3 sequences; about 36% occur once, and the top ten carry approximately 12%. Enrollment excluded any patients with other autoimmune diseases, uncontrolled infections, pregnancy or lactation. Orbital computed tomography and thyroid ultrasound, along with TRAb, serum thyroxine and clinical symptoms, underpinned diagnosis.

Sequencing was done on a sample of peripheral blood or thyroid tissue (not recorded which). The rearrangement links TRBV2 to TRBJ2-6, with 11 bases aligning to TRBD1. The clonotype originates from an adult man with Graves' hyperthyroidism. The CDR3 DNA is TGTGCCAGCCTCTCCGAGAGGACAGGGGGCTTAACTGGGGCCAACGTCCTGACTTTC. This translates into CASLSERTGGLTGANVLTF.